This is a list of T cell receptor beta chains from one sample in a study of blood T cell repertoires in COVID-19. TCRdb keeps only in-frame clones here, not all; method: immunoSEQ multiplex PCR. The repertoire consists of 270,000 or so clones, with around 86% occurring once and the leading ten covering 10% to 15%. The sample was peripheral blood. The receptors derive from a human donor in a cohort sampled during active COVID-19. CDR3s include the opening cysteine and the closing phenylalanine or tryptophan. Fields, in order: V gene, J gene, clone size, D gene, CDR3 DNA, CDR3 protein. A D gene is named only where the DNA matches it firmly. Only part of the rows carry a size: once, few, many, or a class if the clone is expanded.

v_gene: TRBV27
j_gene: TRBJ2-5
abundance: -
d_gene: TRBD1
CDR3nt: TGTGCCAGCAGTCCCCCGGGACAGACTACAACCAGGACAACAGAGACCCAGTACTTC
CDR3aa: CASSPPGQTTTRTTETQYF

v_gene: TRBV1
j_gene: TRBJ1-6
abundance: -
d_gene: -
CDR3nt: TGCACCAGCAGCCTGGGACAGCCAAATTCACCCCTCCACTTT
CDR3aa: CTSSLGQPNSPLHF

v_gene: TRBV29-1
j_gene: TRBJ2-7
abundance: -
d_gene: TRBD2
CDR3nt: TGCAGCGTTGGGCTAGCGGGCGTACATCCCAGGGAGCAGTACTTC
CDR3aa: CSVGLAGVHPREQYF

v_gene: TRBV24-1
j_gene: TRBJ1-5
abundance: -
d_gene: -
CDR3nt: TGTGCCACGCAGGCCCAAGGAAATCAGCCCCAGCATTTT
CDR3aa: CATQAQGNQPQHF

v_gene: TRBV6-2/TRBV6-3
j_gene: TRBJ1-4
abundance: once
d_gene: TRBD1
CDR3nt: TGTGCCAGCAGTTACCGGGACAGCAGCAATGAAAAACTGTTTTTT
CDR3aa: CASSYRDSSNEKLFF

v_gene: TRBV5-4
j_gene: TRBJ2-5
abundance: -
d_gene: TRBD2
CDR3nt: TGTGCCAGCAGCCCAGAAGGTGGCGGGAGATGGGAGACCCAGTACTTC
CDR3aa: CASSPEGGGRWETQYF

v_gene: TRBV28
j_gene: TRBJ2-7
abundance: -
d_gene: TRBD1
CDR3nt: TGTGCCAGCAGTATCGGACAGGGGCCCTACGAGCAGTACTTC
CDR3aa: CASSIGQGPYEQYF

v_gene: TRBV18
j_gene: TRBJ2-1
abundance: -
d_gene: TRBD2
CDR3nt: TGTGCCAGCTCACCACCGGAAGCGGGAGGGGTAAACAATGAGCAGTTCTTC
CDR3aa: CASSPPEAGGVNNEQFF

v_gene: TRBV6-2/TRBV6-3
j_gene: TRBJ2-3
abundance: -
d_gene: -
CDR3nt: TGTGCCAGCAGTTCCCCTTTTACGCAGTATTTT
CDR3aa: CASSSPFTQYF

v_gene: TRBV5-1
j_gene: TRBJ2-1
abundance: -
d_gene: TRBD2
CDR3nt: TGCGCCAGCAGCTTGGCACTAGCGGGATATGAGCAGTTCTTC
CDR3aa: CASSLALAGYEQFF

v_gene: TRBV5-1
j_gene: TRBJ2-1
abundance: few
d_gene: TRBD2
CDR3nt: TGCGCCAGCAGCCCGACGGGGACCGCCGGGACTAGCAGCTACAATGAGCAGTTCTTC
CDR3aa: CASSPTGTAGTSSYNEQFF

v_gene: TRBV11-2
j_gene: TRBJ1-1
abundance: -
d_gene: -
CDR3nt: TGTGCCAGCAGCGCACAGGTCATGAACACTGAAGCTTTCTTT
CDR3aa: CASSAQVMNTEAFF

v_gene: TRBV28
j_gene: TRBJ1-4
abundance: once
d_gene: -
CDR3nt: TGTGCCAGCACGTATAATGAAAAACTGTTTTTT
CDR3aa: CASTYNEKLFF

v_gene: TRBV5-1
j_gene: TRBJ1-6
abundance: -
d_gene: TRBD1
CDR3nt: TGCGCCAGCAGCTTAGGAGGGACAGGCTACAATTCACCCCTCCACTTT
CDR3aa: CASSLGGTGYNSPLHF

v_gene: TRBV5-5
j_gene: TRBJ2-2
abundance: -
d_gene: TRBD2
CDR3nt: TGTGCCAGCAGCTTGGCCTGGACAGCGGGAGCGGGGACCGGGGAGCTGTTTTTT
CDR3aa: CASSLAWTAGAGTGELFF

v_gene: TRBV10-3
j_gene: TRBJ2-3
abundance: -
d_gene: TRBD2
CDR3nt: TGTGCCACAAGGGCGGGCGGGAGGCAGGGAGATACGCAGTATTTT
CDR3aa: CATRAGGRQGDTQYF

v_gene: TRBV19
j_gene: TRBJ1-1
abundance: -
d_gene: TRBD1
CDR3nt: TGTGCCAGTAGTGGGACAGGGCTGAACACTGAAGCTTTCTTT
CDR3aa: CASSGTGLNTEAFF

v_gene: TRBV14
j_gene: TRBJ1-1
abundance: few
d_gene: -
CDR3nt: TGTGCCAGCAGCCTCGGAGGGAACACTGAAGCTTTCTTT
CDR3aa: CASSLGGNTEAFF